This T cell receptor beta chain was documented in a study of human T cells and chemical hapten exposure. Whole-study results and caveats: The number of TCRs above 1 in 1000 frequency did not change after DPC sensitization.

The germline V gene has CDR1 MNHEY and CDR2 SVGAGI. The CDR3 is made up of 12 amino acids. V dropped 4 bases and J dropped 4 bases, with 4 bases sitting between them. Unseparated into fractions, whole blood served as the source from which total RNA was extracted. Notes on this clonotype: Its antigen is not known.

In the authors' methods: Per-sample TCR counts ranged from roughly 20,000 to 700,000, median 95,638. In TCRdb, the 5' RACE reads were re-called with MiXCR into one record per CDR3 protein. TCRdb, not the original authors, processed these V and J calls. The table lists around 80,000 distinct CDR3 sequences, 15% to 20% of them singletons. This TCR derives from a female donor in good health. The chain has TRBV6-5 and TRBJ2-2; no clear D. The CDR3 nucleotides are TGTGCCAGCAGTTTCCGCACCGGGGAGCTGTTTTTT. Amino acid sequence: CASSFRTGELFF.